Detailed here is one TCR beta chain. This table comes from immunoSEQ multiplex PCR, and its TCRdb copy is limited to in-frame clones, with some not included. The repertoire holds under 100,000 clones, almost 96% seen once, with about 0.23% in the top ten. This record belongs to a study of technical replicates of blood from a few donors. Sequenced material: T cells isolated from PBMCs. The receptor's source is a human donor in good health.

The CDR3: CSATDSYGYTF. The CDR3 region has the DNA TGCAGTGCTACCGACTCCTATGGCTACACCTTC. The chain is built from TRBV20-1 and TRBJ1-2; D uncertain. The CDR3 consists of 11 residues. CDR1 and CDR2 (germline): DFQATT, SNEGSKA (reference sequence). Trimming took off 4 bases at V and 4 bases at J, with 7 bases between the two ends.